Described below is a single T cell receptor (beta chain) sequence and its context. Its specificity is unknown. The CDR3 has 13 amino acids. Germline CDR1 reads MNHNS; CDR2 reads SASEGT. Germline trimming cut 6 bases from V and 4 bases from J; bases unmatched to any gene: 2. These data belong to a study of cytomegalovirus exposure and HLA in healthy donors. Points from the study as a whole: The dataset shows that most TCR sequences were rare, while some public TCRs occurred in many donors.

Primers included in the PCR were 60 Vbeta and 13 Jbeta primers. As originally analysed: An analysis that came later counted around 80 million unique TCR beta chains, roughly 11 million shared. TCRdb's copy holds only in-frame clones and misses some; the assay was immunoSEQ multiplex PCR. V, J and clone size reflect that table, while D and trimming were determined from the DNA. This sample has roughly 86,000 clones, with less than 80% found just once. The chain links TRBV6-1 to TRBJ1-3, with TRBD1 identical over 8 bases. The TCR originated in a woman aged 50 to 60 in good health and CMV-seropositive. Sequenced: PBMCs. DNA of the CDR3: TGTGCCAGCAGGGGGACAGGAGGAAACACCATATATTTT. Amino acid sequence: CASRGTGGNTIYF.